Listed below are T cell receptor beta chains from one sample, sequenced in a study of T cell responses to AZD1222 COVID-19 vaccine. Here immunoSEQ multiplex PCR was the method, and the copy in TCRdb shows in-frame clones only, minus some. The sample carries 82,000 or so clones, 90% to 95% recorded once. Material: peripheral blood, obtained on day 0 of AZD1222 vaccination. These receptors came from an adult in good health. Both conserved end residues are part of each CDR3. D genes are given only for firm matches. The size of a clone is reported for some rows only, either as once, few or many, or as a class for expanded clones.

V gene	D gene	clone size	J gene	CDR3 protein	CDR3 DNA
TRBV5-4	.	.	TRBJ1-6	CASSSKQGNNSPLHF	TGTGCCAGCAGCTCGAAACAGGGAAATAATTCACCCCTCCACTTT
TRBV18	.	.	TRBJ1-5	CASSPPGRGQPQHF	TGTGCCAGCTCACCACCGGGGAGGGGCCAGCCCCAGCATTTT
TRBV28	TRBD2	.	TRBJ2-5	CASSSRPGLAPQETQYF	TGTGCCAGCAGTTCCCGCCCGGGACTAGCCCCTCAAGAGACCCAGTACTTC
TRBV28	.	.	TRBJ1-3	CAARGSGNTIYF	TGTGCCGCGAGGGGCTCTGGAAACACCATATATTTT
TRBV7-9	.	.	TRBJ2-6	CASLLIRLCISGASVLTF	TGTGCCAGCCTACTCATCCGGCTCTGCATCTCTGGGGCCAGCGTCCTGACTTTC
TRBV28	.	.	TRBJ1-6	CASSLRYYLGNSPLHF	TGTGCCAGCAGTTTACGGTATTATCTGGGAAATTCACCCCTCCACTTT
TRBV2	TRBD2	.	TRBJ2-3	CASSEWAGGADTQYF	TGTGCCAGCAGTGAATGGGCGGGGGGCGCAGATACGCAGTATTTT
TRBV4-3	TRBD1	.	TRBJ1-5	CASSQEAGQTGNQPQHF	TGCGCCAGCAGCCAAGAGGCGGGACAGACCGGCAATCAGCCCCAGCATTTT
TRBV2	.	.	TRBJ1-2	CASSEVKLYGYTF	TGTGCCAGCAGTGAAGTAAAACTGTATGGCTACACCTTC
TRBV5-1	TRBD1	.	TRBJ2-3	CASSRLPGQGVTFPDTQYF	TGCGCCAGCAGCAGGCTACCGGGACAGGGGGTAACTTTCCCAGATACGCAGTATTTT
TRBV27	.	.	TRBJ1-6	CASSPRRGSSPLHF	TGTGCCAGCAGTCCCCGCCGGGGGAGTTCACCCCTCCACTTT
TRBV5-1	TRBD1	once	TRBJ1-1	CASSLSTGANTEAFF	TGCGCCAGCAGCTTGTCTACAGGGGCGAACACTGAAGCTTTCTTT
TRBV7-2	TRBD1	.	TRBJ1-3	CASSPGRGRGGNTIYF	TGTGCCAGCAGCCCAGGGAGGGGGCGAGGGGGAAACACCATATATTTT
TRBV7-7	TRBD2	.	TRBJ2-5	CASSFASGGQETQYF	TGTGCTAGCAGCTTTGCTAGCGGGGGGCAAGAGACCCAGTACTTC
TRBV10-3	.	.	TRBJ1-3	CAIRATNGNTIYF	TGTGCCATCCGGGCAACTAATGGAAACACCATATATTTT
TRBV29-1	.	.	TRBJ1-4	CSVASGVRANEKLFF	TGCAGCGTTGCTTCAGGGGTTCGGGCTAATGAAAAACTGTTTTTT
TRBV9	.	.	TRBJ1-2	CASSVDGGGYGYTF	TGTGCCAGCAGCGTAGATGGGGGGGGCTATGGCTACACCTTC
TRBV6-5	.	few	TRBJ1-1	CASSLLENTEAFF	TGTGCCAGCAGCCTCCTCGAGAACACTGAAGCTTTCTTT
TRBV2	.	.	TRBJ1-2	CASSVQGFGYTF	TGTGCCAGCAGTGTTCAGGGATTTGGCTACACCTTC
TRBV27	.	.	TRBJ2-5	CASSSRLMDGVGTQYF	TGTGCCAGCAGTTCAAGACTAATGGACGGTGTGGGGACCCAGTACTTC
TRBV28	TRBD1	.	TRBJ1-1	CASGELQGRRETEAFF	TGTGCCAGCGGAGAATTACAGGGGCGACGGGAAACTGAAGCTTTCTTT
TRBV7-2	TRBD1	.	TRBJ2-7	CASSSGTGSYEQYF	TGTGCCAGCAGCTCCGGGACAGGGTCCTACGAGCAGTACTTC
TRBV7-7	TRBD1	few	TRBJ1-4	CASSLSDRGNEKLFF	TGTGCTAGCAGCTTATCCGACAGGGGAAATGAAAAACTGTTTTTT
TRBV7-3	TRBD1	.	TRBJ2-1	CASSPGSGTGRSYNEQFF	TGTGCCAGCAGCCCCGGGTCCGGGACAGGGAGGTCCTACAATGAGCAGTTCTTC
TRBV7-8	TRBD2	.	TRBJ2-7	CASSSQGLAEQYF	TGTGCCAGCAGCTCCCAGGGACTAGCGGAGCAGTACTTC
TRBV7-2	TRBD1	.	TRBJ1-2	CASSHRPPGQGYGYTF	TGTGCCAGCAGCCATCGCCCTCCGGGACAGGGATATGGCTACACCTTC
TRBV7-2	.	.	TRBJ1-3	CASSLDSLTGNTIYF	TGTGCCAGCAGCTTAGACAGTTTAACTGGAAACACCATATATTTT
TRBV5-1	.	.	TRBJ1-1	CASSFLGTEAFF	TGCGCCAGCAGCTTCCTGGGCACTGAAGCTTTCTTT
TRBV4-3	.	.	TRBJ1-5	CASSQGNGNQPQHF	TGCGCCAGCAGCCAAGGAAACGGCAATCAGCCCCAGCATTTT
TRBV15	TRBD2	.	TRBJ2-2	CATSRGGDTGELFF	TGTGCCACCAGCCGGGGGGGTGACACCGGGGAGCTGTTTTTT
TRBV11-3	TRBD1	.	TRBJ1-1	CASSLRGQEAFF	TGTGCCAGCAGCCTACGGGGACAGGAAGCTTTCTTT
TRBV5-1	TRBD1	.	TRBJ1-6	CASSSQGRSYNSPLHF	TGCGCCAGCAGCTCACAGGGGAGATCCTATAATTCACCCCTCCACTTT
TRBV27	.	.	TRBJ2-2	CASSLYLPRGQRPLNTGELFF	TGTGCCAGCAGTTTATATCTCCCGCGGGGGCAACGACCTCTGAACACCGGGGAGCTGTTTTTT
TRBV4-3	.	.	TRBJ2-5	CASSQDGGGGFETQYF	TGCGCCAGCAGCCAAGATGGCGGGGGCGGGTTCGAGACCCAGTACTTC
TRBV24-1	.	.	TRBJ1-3	CATSGDQGFRRNTIYF	TGTGCCACCAGTGGCGACCAGGGGTTTCGAAGAAACACCATATATTTT
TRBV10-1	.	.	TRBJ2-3	CASSGLSALGTDTQYF	TGCGCCAGCAGCGGACTTTCTGCCTTGGGCACAGATACGCAGTATTTT
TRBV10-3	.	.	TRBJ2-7	CAISGGPGQLSYEQYF	TGTGCCATCAGTGGGGGACCGGGACAACTCTCCTACGAGCAGTACTTC
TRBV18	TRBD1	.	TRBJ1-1	CASSPQGALAFF	TGTGCCAGCTCACCACAGGGGGCGCTAGCTTTCTTT
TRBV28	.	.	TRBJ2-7	CASSSPGLVGYEQYF	TGTGCCAGCAGCAGCCCGGGACTTGTGGGCTACGAGCAGTACTTC
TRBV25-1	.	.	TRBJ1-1	CASSQIYSSDMNTEAFF	TGTGCCAGCAGCCAGATATATTCTTCGGACATGAACACTGAAGCTTTCTTT
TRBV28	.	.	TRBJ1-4	CASSDPRLGSNEKLFF	TGTGCCAGCAGTGACCCCCGGCTGGGTAGTAATGAAAAACTGTTTTTT
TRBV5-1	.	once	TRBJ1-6	CASSLGRAETYNSPLHF	TGCGCCAGCAGCTTGGGGAGAGCAGAAACCTATAATTCACCCCTCCACTTT
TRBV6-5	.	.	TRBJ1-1	CASRRGMNTEAFF	TGTGCCAGCAGACGCGGTATGAACACTGAAGCTTTCTTT
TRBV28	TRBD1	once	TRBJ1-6	CASSLDRGYNSPLHF	TGTGCCAGCAGCCTGGACAGGGGATATAATTCACCCCTCCACTTT
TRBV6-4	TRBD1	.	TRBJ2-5	CASSVDRGETQYF	TGTGCCAGCAGTGTGGACAGGGGGGAGACCCAGTACTTC
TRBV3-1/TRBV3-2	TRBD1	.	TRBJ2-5	CASSVTGRETQYF	TGTGCCAGCAGCGTGACAGGGAGAGAGACCCAGTACTTC
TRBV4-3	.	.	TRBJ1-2	CASSQDLETRPFHGYTF	TGCGCCAGCAGCCAAGATTTGGAGACGCGCCCTTTCCATGGCTACACCTTC
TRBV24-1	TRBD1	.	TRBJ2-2	CATSGPDRVAGELFF	TGTGCCACCAGTGGGCCCGACAGGGTCGCCGGGGAGCTGTTTTTT
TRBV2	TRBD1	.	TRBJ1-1	CASSASGTGSRTEAFF	TGTGCCAGCAGCGCCTCCGGGACAGGGAGCCGCACTGAAGCTTTCTTT
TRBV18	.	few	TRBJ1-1	CATSTLGNTEAFF	TGTGCCACCTCAACCCTGGGGAACACTGAAGCTTTCTTT
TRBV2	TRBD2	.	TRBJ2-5	CASTGTSGVPETQYF	TGTGCCAGCACTGGGACTAGCGGGGTTCCAGAGACCCAGTACTTC
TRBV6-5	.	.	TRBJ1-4	CASRPDEVGEKLFF	TGTGCCAGCAGGCCGGACGAGGTTGGTGAAAAACTGTTTTTT
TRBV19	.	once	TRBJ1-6	CASSPPRGWNSPLHF	TGTGCCAGTAGTCCCCCGCGAGGGTGGAATTCACCCCTCCACTTT
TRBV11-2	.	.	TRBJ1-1	CASSLGLMNTEAFF	TGTGCCAGCAGCTTAGGGTTGATGAACACTGAAGCTTTCTTT
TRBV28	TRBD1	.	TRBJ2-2	CASSGMGQGRFGELFF	TGTGCCAGCAGTGGGATGGGACAGGGGAGGTTCGGGGAGCTGTTTTTT
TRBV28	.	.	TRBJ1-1	CASSLPENTEAFF	TGTGCCAGCAGTTTACCCGAGAACACTGAAGCTTTCTTT
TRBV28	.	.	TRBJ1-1	CASSLLRRGSEAFF	TGTGCCAGCAGTCTTTTGAGGCGGGGCAGTGAAGCTTTCTTT